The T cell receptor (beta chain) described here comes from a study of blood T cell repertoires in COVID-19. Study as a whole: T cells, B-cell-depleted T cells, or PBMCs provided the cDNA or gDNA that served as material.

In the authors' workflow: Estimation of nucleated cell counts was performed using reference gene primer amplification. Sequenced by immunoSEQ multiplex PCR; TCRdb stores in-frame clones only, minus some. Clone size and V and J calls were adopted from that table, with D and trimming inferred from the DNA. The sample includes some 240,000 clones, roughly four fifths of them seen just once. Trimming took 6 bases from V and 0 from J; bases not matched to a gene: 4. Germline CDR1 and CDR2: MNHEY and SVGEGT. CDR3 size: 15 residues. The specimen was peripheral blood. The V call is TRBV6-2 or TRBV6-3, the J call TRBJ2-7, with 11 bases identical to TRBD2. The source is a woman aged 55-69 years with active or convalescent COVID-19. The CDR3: CASSLAGGLSYEQYF. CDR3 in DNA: TGTGCCAGCAGCCTAGCGGGGGGCCTCTCCTACGAGCAGTACTTC.